This T cell receptor beta chain stems from a study of shared T cell receptors in the human thymus. V was shortened by 0 bases and J by 3 bases, with 12 bases between the two germline ends. The germline V gene encodes CDR1 LGHNA and CDR2 YSLEER. The CDR3 runs 16 residues. Clones were sequenced by immunoSEQ multiplex PCR, and TCRdb holds only the in-frame ones, with some missing. The table has about 540,000 clones, around three quarters seen once. A further study also used this sample, focusing on human thymus T cells. That work states: Corrective cardiac operations yielded the resected thymus tissue. An apparent bias in V and J gene usage was seen in thymic and blood repertoires.

The sequencing sample was made of thymocytes. This clonotype was obtained from a boy in the first two years of life with a congenital heart defect. The chain couples TRBV4-3 to TRBJ2-1, with TRBD2 as a possible D gene (6 bases). The CDR3 DNA is TGCGCCAGCAGCCAAGAAGGGAGTAGCGGCTACAATGAGCAGTTCTTC. Translating it yields CASSQEGSSGYNEQFF.